These T cell receptor beta chains were read from a single sample in a study of shared clonotypes between healthy human individuals. TCRdb keeps only in-frame clones here, not all; method: immunoSEQ multiplex PCR. The repertoire holds approximately 2,300,000 clones, less than 95% seen once, with approximately 0.4% in the top ten. The specimen sequenced was naive CD4+ T cells from PBMCs. These receptors originate from a young man in good health. Some clones in this sample may be carry-over from other donors' samples. Each CDR3 is given with its conserved first and last residue. A D gene is named only where the DNA matches it firmly. The size entry is marked missing in some rows and otherwise reads once, few, many or a size class.

CDR3 protein: CASSFNRIYGYTF
CDR3 DNA: TGTGCCAGCAGTTTTAACAGGATCTATGGCTACACCTTC
J gene: TRBJ1-2
V gene: TRBV28
clone size: -
D gene: -

CDR3 protein: CASRRGQGSYNEQFF
CDR3 DNA: TGTGCCAGCAGACGAGGACAGGGGTCCTACAATGAGCAGTTCTTC
J gene: TRBJ2-1
V gene: TRBV5-5
clone size: -
D gene: TRBD1

CDR3 protein: CASSPDRWGETQYF
CDR3 DNA: TGTGCCAGTAGTCCCGACCGCTGGGGGGAGACCCAGTACTTC
J gene: TRBJ2-5
V gene: TRBV7-2
clone size: -
D gene: -

CDR3 protein: CASSLEGRYEQYF
CDR3 DNA: TGTGCCAGCAGCTTGGAGGGGCGGTACGAGCAGTACTTC
J gene: TRBJ2-7
V gene: TRBV5-5
clone size: once
D gene: -

CDR3 protein: CSVEDSWNKGIPYGYTF
CDR3 DNA: TGCAGCGTTGAAGATTCATGGAATAAGGGCATCCCGTATGGCTACACCTTC
J gene: TRBJ1-2
V gene: TRBV29-1
clone size: -
D gene: -

CDR3 protein: CASSLPGRDYGYTF
CDR3 DNA: TGTGCCAGCAGCTTACCAGGGAGGGACTATGGCTACACCTTC
J gene: TRBJ1-2
V gene: TRBV7-9
clone size: -
D gene: -

CDR3 protein: CSVNTGGREQFF
CDR3 DNA: TGCAGCGTCAACACAGGGGGGAGGGAGCAGTTCTTC
J gene: TRBJ2-1
V gene: TRBV29-1
clone size: -
D gene: TRBD1

CDR3 protein: CASSVGLAGVNEQFF
CDR3 DNA: TGTGCCAGCAGTGTGGGCCTAGCGGGAGTCAATGAGCAGTTCTTC
J gene: TRBJ2-1
V gene: TRBV28
clone size: -
D gene: TRBD2

CDR3 protein: CASRLHAAIGGDQPQHF
CDR3 DNA: TGCGCCAGCCGTCTTCACGCCGCGATCGGGGGGGATCAGCCCCAGCATTTT
J gene: TRBJ1-5
V gene: TRBV4-1
clone size: -
D gene: -

CDR3 protein: CAISEKGGRILETQYF
CDR3 DNA: TGTGCCATCAGTGAAAAGGGGGGGAGGATTTTGGAGACCCAGTACTTC
J gene: TRBJ2-5
V gene: TRBV10-3
clone size: -
D gene: -

CDR3 protein: CASSPGTHYGYTF
CDR3 DNA: TGTGCCAGCAGCCCAGGGACCCACTATGGCTACACCTTC
J gene: TRBJ1-2
V gene: TRBV5-5
clone size: -
D gene: -

CDR3 protein: CASSPLNREEQFF
CDR3 DNA: TGTGCCAGCTCACCACTTAACAGGGAAGAGCAGTTCTTC
J gene: TRBJ2-1
V gene: TRBV18
clone size: once
D gene: -

CDR3 protein: CAISSPVITYEQYF
CDR3 DNA: TGTGCCATCTCTAGCCCCGTCATTACCTACGAGCAGTACTTC
J gene: TRBJ2-7
V gene: TRBV28
clone size: -
D gene: -

CDR3 protein: CASSIGGSSDTQYF
CDR3 DNA: TGTGCCAGTAGTATAGGCGGGAGCTCAGATACGCAGTATTTT
J gene: TRBJ2-3
V gene: TRBV19
clone size: -
D gene: TRBD2

CDR3 protein: CASSLGAGVSYEQYF
CDR3 DNA: TGCGCCAGCAGCTTGGGGGCAGGGGTTTCCTACGAGCAGTACTTC
J gene: TRBJ2-7
V gene: TRBV5-1
clone size: -
D gene: -

CDR3 protein: CASTSAGFNQPQHF
CDR3 DNA: TGTGCCAGCACTTCGGCGGGCTTTAATCAGCCCCAGCATTTT
J gene: TRBJ1-5
V gene: TRBV6-5
clone size: few
D gene: -

CDR3 protein: CASSLALLTGELFF
CDR3 DNA: TGCGCCAGCAGCTTGGCCCTCTTAACCGGGGAGCTGTTTTTT
J gene: TRBJ2-2
V gene: TRBV5-1
clone size: -
D gene: -

CDR3 protein: CASSLGIQGHEQYF
CDR3 DNA: TGCGCCAGCAGCTTAGGAATTCAGGGCCACGAGCAGTACTTC
J gene: TRBJ2-7
V gene: TRBV5-1
clone size: -
D gene: -

CDR3 protein: CATNDRGRMNTEAFF
CDR3 DNA: TGTGCCACGAATGACAGGGGGCGAATGAACACTGAAGCTTTCTTT
J gene: TRBJ1-1
V gene: TRBV28
clone size: -
D gene: TRBD1

CDR3 protein: CASGDSLAKNIQYF
CDR3 DNA: TGTGCCAGCGGGGATAGTTTAGCCAAAAACATTCAGTACTTC
J gene: TRBJ2-4
V gene: TRBV28
clone size: -
D gene: -

CDR3 protein: CAWSIGYEQYF
CDR3 DNA: TGTGCCTGGAGTATAGGGTACGAGCAGTACTTC
J gene: TRBJ2-7
V gene: TRBV30
clone size: -
D gene: -

CDR3 protein: CASSQTGEQYF
CDR3 DNA: TGTGCCAGCAGTCAGACGGGGGAGCAGTACTTC
J gene: TRBJ2-5
V gene: TRBV2
clone size: -
D gene: -

CDR3 protein: CASRFSQGGYTF
CDR3 DNA: TGTGCCAGCAGATTCTCCCAGGGTGGCTACACCTTC
J gene: TRBJ1-2
V gene: TRBV6-5
clone size: -
D gene: -

CDR3 protein: CASSEVGWGINQPQHF
CDR3 DNA: TGTGCCAGCAGTGAAGTGGGTTGGGGGATCAATCAGCCCCAGCATTTT
J gene: TRBJ1-5
V gene: TRBV6-1
clone size: once
D gene: -

CDR3 protein: CASSPGGTASYEQYF
CDR3 DNA: TGTGCCAGCAGCCCCGGGGGAACGGCCTCCTACGAGCAGTACTTC
J gene: TRBJ2-7
V gene: TRBV7-6
clone size: -
D gene: -

CDR3 protein: CASSPKAGGPGNEQFF
CDR3 DNA: TGCGCCAGCAGCCCAAAAGCGGGAGGGCCGGGCAATGAGCAGTTCTTC
J gene: TRBJ2-1
V gene: TRBV4-3
clone size: -
D gene: TRBD2

CDR3 protein: CSVNQGGNTEAFF
CDR3 DNA: TGCAGCGTCAACCAGGGGGGAAACACTGAAGCTTTCTTT
J gene: TRBJ1-1
V gene: TRBV29-1
clone size: -
D gene: TRBD1

CDR3 protein: CASSVSPSGGLQYF
CDR3 DNA: TGTGCCAGCAGCGTAAGTCCTAGCGGGGGCTTGCAGTACTTC
J gene: TRBJ2-7
V gene: TRBV9
clone size: -
D gene: TRBD2

CDR3 protein: CASSQETSGLQETQYF
CDR3 DNA: TGCGCCAGCAGCCAAGAGACTAGCGGGCTCCAAGAGACCCAGTACTTC
J gene: TRBJ2-5
V gene: TRBV4-3
clone size: -
D gene: TRBD2

CDR3 protein: CASSPGTGELLGYEQYF
CDR3 DNA: TGTGCCAGCAGCCCGGGGACAGGGGAGCTGCTAGGTTACGAGCAGTACTTC
J gene: TRBJ2-7
V gene: TRBV7-7
clone size: -
D gene: TRBD1

CDR3 protein: CASSLGGRGTLSNQPQHF
CDR3 DNA: TGTGCCAGCAGTTTAGGGGGCAGGGGGACCCTTAGCAATCAGCCCCAGCATTTT
J gene: TRBJ1-5
V gene: TRBV27
clone size: -
D gene: TRBD1

CDR3 protein: CASSSGTGSRRYTF
CDR3 DNA: TGTGCCAGCAGCTCCGGGACAGGGTCTAGACGCTACACCTTC
J gene: TRBJ1-2
V gene: TRBV21-1
clone size: -
D gene: -

CDR3 protein: CASSFSRDTQYF
CDR3 DNA: TGTGCCAGCAGCTTTTCCCGGGATACGCAGTATTTT
J gene: TRBJ2-3
V gene: TRBV7-6
clone size: -
D gene: -

CDR3 protein: CASSLLGGVTDTQYF
CDR3 DNA: TGTGCCAGCAGTTTATTGGGGGGGGTCACAGATACGCAGTATTTT
J gene: TRBJ2-3
V gene: TRBV27
clone size: -
D gene: TRBD2

CDR3 protein: CASSLLGAANTEAFF
CDR3 DNA: TGTGCCAGCAGCTTGTTGGGAGCCGCGAACACTGAAGCTTTCTTT
J gene: TRBJ1-1
V gene: TRBV7-2
clone size: -
D gene: -

CDR3 protein: CASSPYGGTEAFF
CDR3 DNA: TGTGCCAGCAGTCCTTACGGCGGTACTGAAGCTTTCTTT
J gene: TRBJ1-1
V gene: TRBV2
clone size: few
D gene: -

CDR3 protein: CASSIAQGKTEAFF
CDR3 DNA: TGTGCCAGTAGTATTGCGCAGGGGAAAACTGAAGCTTTCTTT
J gene: TRBJ1-1
V gene: TRBV19
clone size: -
D gene: -

CDR3 protein: CASSPPFSASHAFF
CDR3 DNA: TGTGCCAGCTCACCACCTTTTTCGGCTTCCCACGCTTTCTTT
J gene: TRBJ1-1
V gene: TRBV18
clone size: -
D gene: -

CDR3 protein: CASRASFTGELFF
CDR3 DNA: TGTGCCAGCAGAGCCAGCTTCACCGGGGAGCTGTTTTTT
J gene: TRBJ2-2
V gene: TRBV2
clone size: -
D gene: -

CDR3 protein: CASSLGPLGGRSYEQYF
CDR3 DNA: TGTGCCAGCAGCTTAGGGCCCTTGGGGGGGAGATCCTACGAGCAGTACTTC
J gene: TRBJ2-7
V gene: TRBV7-8
clone size: -
D gene: TRBD2

CDR3 protein: CASSKTGGYEQYF
CDR3 DNA: TGTGCCAGCAGCAAGACAGGGGGCTACGAGCAGTACTTC
J gene: TRBJ2-7
V gene: TRBV7-9
clone size: -
D gene: TRBD1

CDR3 protein: CASSPPELTDTQYF
CDR3 DNA: TGTGCCAGCTCACCTCCGGAGCTCACAGATACGCAGTATTTT
J gene: TRBJ2-3
V gene: TRBV18
clone size: -
D gene: -

CDR3 protein: CASRLGPRGSQYF
CDR3 DNA: TGTGCCAGCAGACTGGGACCGCGGGGGTCCCAGTACTTC
J gene: TRBJ2-5
V gene: TRBV6-5
clone size: -
D gene: TRBD2

CDR3 protein: CASSEARQVGEAFF
CDR3 DNA: TGTGCCAGCAGTGAAGCCCGACAGGTCGGGGAAGCTTTCTTT
J gene: TRBJ1-1
V gene: TRBV6-1
clone size: -
D gene: -

CDR3 protein: CASSIWVAGGPNHEQFF
CDR3 DNA: TGTGCCAGTAGTATATGGGTAGCGGGAGGGCCTAACCATGAGCAGTTCTTC
J gene: TRBJ2-1
V gene: TRBV19
clone size: -
D gene: TRBD2

CDR3 protein: CASSTDVSNQPQHF
CDR3 DNA: TGTGCCAGCAGCACGGACGTTAGCAATCAGCCCCAGCATTTT
J gene: TRBJ1-5
V gene: TRBV11-2
clone size: -
D gene: -

CDR3 protein: CASSYSPGIAGYEQYF
CDR3 DNA: TGTGCCAGCAGTTACTCCCCTGGAATAGCGGGATACGAGCAGTACTTC
J gene: TRBJ2-7
V gene: TRBV6-5
clone size: once
D gene: TRBD2

CDR3 protein: CASKPSLGASNQPQHF
CDR3 DNA: TGTGCCAGTAAACCTTCCCTCGGGGCAAGCAATCAGCCCCAGCATTTT
J gene: TRBJ1-5
V gene: TRBV19
clone size: -
D gene: -

CDR3 protein: CASSQGGYGYTF
CDR3 DNA: TGTGCCAGCAGTCAGGGGGGCTATGGCTACACCTTC
J gene: TRBJ1-2
V gene: TRBV28
clone size: -
D gene: TRBD1

CDR3 protein: CASSQDVAALSYEQYF
CDR3 DNA: TGCGCCAGCAGCCAAGATGTGGCGGCTCTCTCCTACGAGCAGTACTTC
J gene: TRBJ2-7
V gene: TRBV4-3
clone size: -
D gene: -

CDR3 protein: CASSMLQKNQPQHF
CDR3 DNA: TGTGCCAGCAGCATGTTGCAGAAAAATCAGCCCCAGCATTTT
J gene: TRBJ1-5
V gene: TRBV2
clone size: -
D gene: -

CDR3 protein: CASSADSYGYTF
CDR3 DNA: TGTGCCAGCAGCGCGGACAGTTATGGCTACACCTTC
J gene: TRBJ1-2
V gene: TRBV5-4
clone size: -
D gene: -

CDR3 protein: CATSRAGGLNTEAFF
CDR3 DNA: TGTGCCACCAGCCGCGCAGGGGGCTTGAACACTGAAGCTTTCTTT
J gene: TRBJ1-1
V gene: TRBV15
clone size: -
D gene: TRBD1

CDR3 protein: CSAGTQPQHF
CDR3 DNA: TGCAGTGCCGGAACTCAGCCCCAGCATTTT
J gene: TRBJ1-5
V gene: TRBV20-1
clone size: -
D gene: -

CDR3 protein: CASTPTRPQGGYGYTF
CDR3 DNA: TGTGCCAGCACCCCGACCCGCCCTCAGGGGGGGTATGGCTACACCTTC
J gene: TRBJ1-2
V gene: TRBV27
clone size: -
D gene: TRBD1

CDR3 protein: CASSGGGPVYEQYF
CDR3 DNA: TGTGCCAGCAGCGGGGGAGGGCCGGTCTACGAGCAGTACTTC
J gene: TRBJ2-7
V gene: TRBV11-3
clone size: -
D gene: TRBD2

CDR3 protein: CASSLAGPGADTQYF
CDR3 DNA: TGCGCCAGCAGCTTGGCCGGACCCGGGGCAGATACGCAGTATTTT
J gene: TRBJ2-3
V gene: TRBV5-1
clone size: -
D gene: -

CDR3 protein: CASSYRLVVGETQYF
CDR3 DNA: TGTGCCAGCAGCTACCGACTAGTCGTTGGAGAGACCCAGTACTTC
J gene: TRBJ2-5
V gene: TRBV5-4
clone size: -
D gene: -

CDR3 protein: CASSLGGAGNDGYTF
CDR3 DNA: TGCGCCAGCAGCTTGGGAGGTGCGGGGAATGATGGCTACACCTTC
J gene: TRBJ1-2
V gene: TRBV5-1
clone size: -
D gene: -

CDR3 protein: CASSPRTGGSPYEQYF
CDR3 DNA: TGTGCCAGCTCACCCCGGACAGGGGGCTCCCCCTACGAGCAGTACTTC
J gene: TRBJ2-7
V gene: TRBV18
clone size: -
D gene: TRBD1